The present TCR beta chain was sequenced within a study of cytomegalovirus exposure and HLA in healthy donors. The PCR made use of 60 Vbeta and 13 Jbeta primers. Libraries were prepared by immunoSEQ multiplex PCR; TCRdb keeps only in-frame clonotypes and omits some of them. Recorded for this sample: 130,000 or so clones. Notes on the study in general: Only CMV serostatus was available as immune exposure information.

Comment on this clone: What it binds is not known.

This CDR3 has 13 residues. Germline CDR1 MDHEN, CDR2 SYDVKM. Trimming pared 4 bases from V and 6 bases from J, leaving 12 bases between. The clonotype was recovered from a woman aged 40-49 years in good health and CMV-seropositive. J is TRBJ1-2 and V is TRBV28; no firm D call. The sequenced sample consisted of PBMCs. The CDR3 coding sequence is TGTGCCAGCAGTTCCTCGGGTCTTAATGGCTACACCTTC. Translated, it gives CASSSSGLNGYTF.